A single sample is the source of the 26 T cell receptor beta chains below, sequenced in a study of CD8 T cells in ankylosing spondylitis (dated by TCRdb to between 2016 and 2019). Library creation used 5' RACE. Instrument used: Illumina HiSeq 2500. TCRdb reprocessing: public reads trimmed at Q25 with fastp, clones called with MiXCR, in-frame beta chains kept. Entries are consolidated by CDR3 protein sequence, retaining the most common genes and DNA. The sample table holds around 300,000 distinct CDR3 sequences, of which roughly 14% were seen once. 0.9% to 1.2% of the sample is held by the ten biggest clonotypes. Source material: blood, either unsorted or a sorted T cell fraction (not recorded which). The receptors were sampled from a male donor with ankylosing spondylitis or in good health (not recorded which).

The gene calls are TRBV19 and TRBJ2-1, with D possibly being TRBD1 (6 bases). Trimming left V 3 bases short and J 3 bases short, with 15 bases between. The germline V gene has CDR1 LNHDA and CDR2 SQIVND (reference sequence). This CDR3 region has 16 residues. The DNA of the CDR3 is TGTGCCAGTAGTATTCGGCAGGGGAATTACTACAATGAGCAGTTCTTC. Protein sequence: CASSIRQGNYYNEQFF.

CDR3 in amino acids: CASGDPDRGSQPQHF. The CDR3 DNA reads TGTGCTAGTGGCGATCCCGACAGGGGAAGTCAGCCCCAGCATTTT. The V call is TRBV12-5, the J call TRBJ1-5, with 8 bases identical to TRBD1. J lost 6 bases, V lost 6 bases, and 10 bases had no gene match. The germline V gene has CDR1 LGHNT and CDR2 FRNRAP. The CDR3 is 15 residues long.

In this sample, this clonotype turned up many times. The chain couples TRBV5-1 to TRBJ2-3; 8 positions agree with TRBD2. The V gene's germline CDR1 is SGHRS and CDR2 YFSETQ. The junction had 8 bases not matched to a gene; V was cut back by 4 bases and J by 4 bases. This CDR3 spans 15 amino acids. The CDR3 nucleotides read TGCGCCAGCAGCCTCAGCGGGAGTAGCGCAGATACGCAGTATTTT. It specifies CASSLSGSSADTQYF.

This clonotype was detected only a few times. The chain combines TRBV4-2 with TRBJ2-4; D perhaps matches TRBD2 (5 bases). V was clipped by 0 bases and J by 1 base, with 13 bases between them. This CDR3 region has 17 residues. The germline V gene encodes CDR1 LGHNA and CDR2 YNFKEQ. CDR3 sequence (DNA): TGTGCCAGCAGCCAAGACGAGGGATTTCTGGCCAAAAACATTCAGTACTTC. Translating it yields CASSQDEGFLAKNIQYF.

The chain carries TRBV7-2 and TRBJ2-5; D remains ambiguous. Germline V lookup: CDR1 SGHTA, CDR2 FQGNSA. The ends were cut back, 2 bases at V and 4 bases at J, with 8 bases in the middle. The CDR3 length is 13 residues. The CDR3 DNA reads as TGTGCCAGCAGCTTATCGATCGTAGAGACCCAGTACTTC. Amino acid sequence: CASSLSIVETQYF.

V usage is TRBV3-1 and J usage is TRBJ2-7; D may be TRBD2 (5 bases). V was pared by 1 base and J by 3 bases, with 10 bases between. CDR1 and CDR2 from the germline V gene are LGHDT and YNNKEL (reference sequence). The CDR3 contains 14 residues. CDR3 coding DNA: TGTGCCAGCAGCCAAGGGTTCCGGGACTACGAGCAGTACTTC. This encodes CASSQGFRDYEQYF.

The chain carries TRBV25-1 and TRBJ2-7; 9 nucleotides agree with TRBD1. Germline V gene sequence: CDR1 MGHDK, CDR2 SYGVNS. Losses at the gene ends were 4 bases for V and 4 bases for J; bases not matched to a gene: 5. This CDR3 is 14 amino acids long. The CDR3 reads CASSAPGQGYEQYF. The CDR3 DNA reads as TGTGCCAGCAGTGCCCCGGGACAGGGTTACGAGCAGTACTTC.

This clonotype was detected a few times. The chain joins TRBV29-1 to TRBJ2-1; either TRBD1 or TRBD2 may fit D (7 bases each). In germline, CDR1 is SQVTM, CDR2 ANQGSEA. Trimming removed 4 bases at V and 7 bases at J, with 17 bases between. This CDR3 region has 14 residues. CDR3 DNA: TGCAGCGTTGTTCTAGCGGCGACAGGGAATGAGCAGTTCTTC. Encoded protein: CSVVLAATGNEQFF.

A few counts support this clonotype. J is TRBJ2-7 and V is TRBV4-1; a possible D gene is TRBD1 (5 bases). This CDR3 comprises 16 residues. V was trimmed by 0 bases and J by 3 bases, leaving 15 bases between them. CDR1 is MGHRA, CDR2 YSYEKL, per germline. DNA for the CDR3: TGCGCCAGCAGCCAAGATTGGGGCCCCCAGCACTACGAGCAGTACTTC. Translated: CASSQDWGPQHYEQYF.

The chain links TRBV15 to TRBJ2-5; D is undetermined. Trimming removed 5 bases from V and 4 bases from J, with 11 bases in between. This CDR3 contains 13 residues. Germline V CDR1 and CDR2: LNHNV, YYDKDF (reference sequence). For the CDR3, the DNA is TGTGCCACCAGCCCCCGCCGGGCAGAGACCCAGTACTTC. It encodes CATSPRRAETQYF.

The rearrangement links TRBV3-1 to TRBJ2-1; TRBD1 or TRBD2 may be the D gene (5 bases each). The V gene lost 7 bases and the J gene lost 7 bases, with 11 bases spanning the gap. Germline CDR1 reads LGHDT; CDR2 reads YNNKEL (reference sequence). The CDR3 covers 12 residues. DNA for the CDR3: TGTGCCAGCAACTCCTGGGGGAATGAGCAGTTCTTC. This translates into CASNSWGNEQFF.

This rearrangement joins TRBV5-1 to TRBJ2-2; D call uncertain. The CDR3 runs to 16 residues. V was cut by 0 bases and J by 5 bases, with 14 bases left in between. Germline CDR1 is SGHRS and CDR2 is YFSETQ. The CDR3 sequence: CASSLGQTIITGELFF. For the CDR3, the DNA is TGCGCCAGCAGCTTGGGGCAGACGATAATTACCGGGGAGCTGTTTTTT.

The rearrangement links TRBV10-3 to TRBJ2-3, with a weak D call TRBD1 (6 bases). Between the trimmed V and J ends, which lost 2 bases and 4 bases, there was a span of 13 bases. The CDR3 consists of 15 residues. Germline CDR1 is ENHRY and CDR2 is SYGVKD. The CDR3 here is CAISEQGKGADTQYF. CDR3 in DNA: TGTGCCATCAGTGAGCAGGGGAAAGGGGCAGATACGCAGTATTTT.

The V and J genes are TRBV10-3 and TRBJ2-7; D gene unclear. Germline assignment: CDR1 ENHRY and CDR2 SYGVKD. The CDR3 is 12 amino acids. V was pared by 6 bases and J by 5 bases, with 11 bases between. This chain's CDR3 is CAISRLSDEQYF. In nucleotides, the CDR3 is TGTGCCATCAGCCGCCTCTCGGACGAGCAGTACTTC.

This clonotype occurred a few times. Germline and junction disagree at one end, which may indicate a read error. V usage is TRBV12-3 or TRBV12-4 and J usage is TRBJ2-5, with D uncertain. CDR3 length: 12 residues. The CDR3 region is CASRKNQETQYF. The CDR3 DNA sequence: TGTGCCAGCCGTAAAAACCAGGAGACCCAGTACTTC.

In this sample, this clonotype turned up many times. The chain employs TRBV5-1 and TRBJ2-1; D is possibly TRBD1 (5 bases). This CDR3 region has 14 residues. Trimming pared 0 bases from V and 6 bases from J, leaving 10 bases between. The germline V gene has CDR1 SGHRS and CDR2 YFSETQ. CDR3 loop: CASSLGPQGNEQFF. The CDR3 bases are TGCGCCAGCAGCTTGGGCCCCCAGGGCAATGAGCAGTTCTTC.

This clonotype was observed a single time. The chain joins TRBV30 to TRBJ1-3; TRBD1 is a possible D gene (5 bases). Germline values: CDR1 GTSNPN, CDR2 SVGIG (reference sequence). The CDR3 covers 12 residues. The germline V and J ends were trimmed by 8 bases and 8 bases, with 16 bases remaining between them. Here the CDR3 reads CAGGPMGDTIYF. The CDR3 nucleotides read TGTGCCGGGGGACCCATGGGGGACACCATATATTTT.

This clonotype was found a few times. The V call is TRBV20-1, the J call TRBJ2-1, with D possibly TRBD2 on 7 matching bases. This CDR3 is built from 14 residues. Per germline, CDR1 DFQATT and CDR2 SNEGSKA (reference sequence). Trimming removed 0 bases from V and 7 bases from J, with 13 bases in between. The CDR3 protein is CSARDRGALNEQFF. Written as DNA, the CDR3 is TGCAGTGCTAGAGATCGGGGGGCGCTAAATGAGCAGTTCTTC.

This chain links TRBV5-1 with TRBJ2-1; tentative D call: TRBD2 (6 bases). The V end was cut by 4 bases, the J end by 8 bases, with 22 bases between. Germline CDR1 SGHRS, CDR2 YFSETQ. CDR3 length equals 16 residues. The CDR3 loop reads CASSPGRDSGTDEQFF. DNA for the CDR3: TGCGCCAGCAGCCCAGGTCGGGACTCCGGAACGGATGAGCAGTTCTTC.

The CDR3 region has the DNA TGCGCCAGCAGCCTTGGTACGGGACAGAAGAATTCACCCCTCCACTTT. Protein sequence: CASSLGTGQKNSPLHF. V is TRBV5-1 and J is TRBJ1-6, with TRBD1 matching 7 bases. Trimming cost V 4 bases and J 7 bases; bases outside gene matches: 11. This CDR3 spans 16 amino acids. Germline CDR1 SGHRS, CDR2 YFSETQ. The full variable domain, in which reference TRBV5-1 and TRBJ1-6 provide the parts outside the CDR3, is KAGVTQTPRYLIKTRGQQVTLSCSPISGHRSVSWYQQTPGQGLQFLFEYFSETQRNKGNFPGRFSGRQFSNSRSEMNVSTLELGDSALYLCASSLGTGQKNSPLHFGNGTRLTVT.

The genes are TRBV4-2 and TRBJ1-5; D gene unclear. Deletions cut 4 bases from V and 9 bases from J, with 10 bases between. The CDR3 consists of 12 residues. Germline-derived CDR1 and CDR2 are LGHNA and YNFKEQ. CDR3 region: CASSPEEGPQHF. The CDR3 bases are TGTGCCAGCAGCCCGGAAGAAGGGCCCCAGCATTTT.

This sequence joins TRBV3-1 and TRBJ1-1, with 7 bases fitting TRBD1. The junction had 8 bases not matched to a gene; V was cut back by 4 bases and J by 6 bases. The germline V gene has CDR1 LGHDT and CDR2 YNNKEL (reference sequence). The CDR3 sequence is 14 residues long. CDR3 sequence reads: CASSLGTDPAEAFF. CDR3 nucleotides: TGTGCCAGCAGCCTCGGGACAGACCCCGCTGAAGCTTTCTTT.

This clonotype came up a few times. This chain links TRBV12-3 or TRBV12-4 with TRBJ2-6; D is possibly TRBD1 (5 bases). The CDR3 is 17 amino acids. Trimming shortened V by 5 bases and J by 0 bases, and 14 bases separated the two germline ends. The CDR3 DNA reads as TGTGCCAGCAGTCCCCTGACAGTTTTCTCTGGGGCCAACGTCCTGACTTTC. The encoded protein is CASSPLTVFSGANVLTF.

The chain has TRBV10-3 and TRBJ1-2, with a possible D match to TRBD1 (6 bases). Per germline, CDR1 ENHRY and CDR2 SYGVKD. Trimming took off 7 bases at V and 4 bases at J, with 16 bases between the two ends. The CDR3 has 14 amino acids. CDR3 in amino acids: CAITDRTGFYGYTF. The CDR3, as DNA: TGTGCCATCACCGACAGAACAGGGTTCTATGGCTACACCTTC.

This clonotype was seen only a few times. The chain has TRBV5-1 and TRBJ2-5; 7 bases are a match to TRBD2. The germline V gene encodes CDR1 SGHRS and CDR2 YFSETQ. The CDR3 is made up of 16 amino acids. Losses at the gene ends were 0 bases for V and 4 bases for J; bases not matched to a gene: 9. The CDR3, as DNA: TGCGCCAGCAGCTTGGTTTCCGGGGGGTCAATAGAGACCCAGTACTTC. Translation: CASSLVSGGSIETQYF.

This clonotype has only a few counts. This sequence joins TRBV2 and TRBJ1-5; D unresolved. V was trimmed by 6 bases and J by 0 bases, leaving 12 bases between them. This CDR3 has 15 amino acids. Germline V CDR1 and CDR2: SNHLY, FYNNEI. In DNA, the CDR3 is TGTGCCAGCAGACTCCCGGAACTTAGCAATCAGCCCCAGCATTTT. This encodes CASRLPELSNQPQHF.